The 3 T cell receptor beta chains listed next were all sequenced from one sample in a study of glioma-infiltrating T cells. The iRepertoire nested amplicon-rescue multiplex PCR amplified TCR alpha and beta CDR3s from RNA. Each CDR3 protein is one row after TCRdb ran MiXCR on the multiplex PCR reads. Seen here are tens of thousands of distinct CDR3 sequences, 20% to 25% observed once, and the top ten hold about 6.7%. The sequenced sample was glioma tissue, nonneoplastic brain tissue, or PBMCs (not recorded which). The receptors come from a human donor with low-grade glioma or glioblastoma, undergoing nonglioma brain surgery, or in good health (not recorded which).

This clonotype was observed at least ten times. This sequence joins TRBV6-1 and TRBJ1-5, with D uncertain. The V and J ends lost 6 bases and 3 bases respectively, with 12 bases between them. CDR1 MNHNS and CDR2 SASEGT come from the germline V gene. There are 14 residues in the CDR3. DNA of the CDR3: TGTGCCAGCAGACGAGACGGACTCAATCAGCCCCAGCATTTT. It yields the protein CASRRDGLNQPQHF.

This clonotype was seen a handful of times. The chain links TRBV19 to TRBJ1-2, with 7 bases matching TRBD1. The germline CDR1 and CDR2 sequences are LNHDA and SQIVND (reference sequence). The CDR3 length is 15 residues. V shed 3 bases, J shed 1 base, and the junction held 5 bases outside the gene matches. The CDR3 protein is CASSIGTAFNYGYTF. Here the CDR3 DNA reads TGTGCCAGTAGTATCGGGACAGCCTTTAACTATGGCTACACCTTC.

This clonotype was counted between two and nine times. Written as DNA, the CDR3 is TGTGCCAGCAGCTTCGGGACAGGGGATGGCTACACCTTC. Protein product: CASSFGTGDGYTF. V gene TRBV7-9 combines with J gene TRBJ1-2; TRBD1 agrees at 10 bases. Germline V gene sequence: CDR1 SEHNR, CDR2 FQNEAQ (reference sequence). The J segment lost 6 bases and the V segment lost 3 bases, leaving 1 base of the junction unmatched. This CDR3 has 13 amino acids. Drawing the rest from reference TRBV7-9 and TRBJ1-2, the complete variable domain is DTGVSQNPRHKITKRGQNVTFRCDPISEHNRLYWYRQTLGQGPEFLTYFQNEAQLEKSRLLSDRFSAERPKGSFSTLEIQRTEQGDSAMYLCASSFGTGDGYTFGSGTRLTVV.